In this sample, the clone carrying this TCR beta chain turned up a few times. J lost 4 bases, V lost 4 bases, and 9 bases had no gene match. The length of the CDR3 is 15 residues. Germline loops: CDR1 SNHLY, CDR2 FYNNEI. These data originate in a study of T-cell reconstitution after alpha-beta-depleted transplantation in children. During its preparation, the TCRbeta library received unique molecular identifiers. A single record per CDR3 protein comes from TCRdb applying MiXCR to the PCR reads. The sample has about 610,000 distinct CDR3 sequences, under 12% seen once. The sequencing used PBMCs from the stem cell graft donor, collected from the stem cell graft. This receptor was identified in a human donor who donated a stem cell graft to a child with acute myeloid leukemia. This chain links TRBV2 with TRBJ2-5; TRBD2 matches 7 bases. Written as DNA, the CDR3 is TGTGCCAGCAGTGGGGATGCGGGAGTGCTAGAGACCCAGTACTTC. Amino acids: CASSGDAGVLETQYF.